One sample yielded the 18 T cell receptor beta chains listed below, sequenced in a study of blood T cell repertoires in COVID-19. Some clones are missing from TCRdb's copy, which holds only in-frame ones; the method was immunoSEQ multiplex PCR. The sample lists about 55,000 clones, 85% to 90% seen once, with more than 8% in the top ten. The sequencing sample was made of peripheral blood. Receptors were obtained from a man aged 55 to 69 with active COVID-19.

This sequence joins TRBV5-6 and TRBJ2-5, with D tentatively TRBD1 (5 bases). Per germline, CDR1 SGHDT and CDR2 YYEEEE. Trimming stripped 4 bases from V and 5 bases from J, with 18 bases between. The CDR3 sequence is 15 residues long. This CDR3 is CASSAADNPSETQYF. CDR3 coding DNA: TGTGCCAGCAGCGCGGCGGACAACCCCTCCGAGACCCAGTACTTC.

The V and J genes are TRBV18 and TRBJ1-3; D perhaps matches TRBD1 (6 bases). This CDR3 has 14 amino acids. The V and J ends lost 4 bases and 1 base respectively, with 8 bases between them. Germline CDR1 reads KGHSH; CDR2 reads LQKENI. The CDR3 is CASSLQGSGNTIYF. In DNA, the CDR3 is TGTGCCAGCTCACTACAGGGTTCTGGAAACACCATATATTTT.

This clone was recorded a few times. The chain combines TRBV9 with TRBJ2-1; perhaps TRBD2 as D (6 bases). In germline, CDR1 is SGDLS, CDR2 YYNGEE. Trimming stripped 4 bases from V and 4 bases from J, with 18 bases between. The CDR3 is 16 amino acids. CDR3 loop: CASSSPWVGRYNEQFF. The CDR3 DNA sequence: TGTGCCAGCAGCTCCCCCTGGGTGGGGAGGTACAATGAGCAGTTCTTC.

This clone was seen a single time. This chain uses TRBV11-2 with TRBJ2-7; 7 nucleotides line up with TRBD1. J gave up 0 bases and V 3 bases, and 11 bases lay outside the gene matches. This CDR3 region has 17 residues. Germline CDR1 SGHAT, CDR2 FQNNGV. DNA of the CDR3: TGTGCCAGCAGCTTCCTTACCCTGGGACAGCTCTCCTACGAGCAGTACTTC. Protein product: CASSFLTLGQLSYEQYF.

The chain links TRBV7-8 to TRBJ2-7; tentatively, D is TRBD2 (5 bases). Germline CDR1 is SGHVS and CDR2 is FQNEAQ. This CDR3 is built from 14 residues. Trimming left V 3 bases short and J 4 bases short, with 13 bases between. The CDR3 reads CASSFRAPGYEQYF. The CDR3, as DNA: TGTGCCAGCAGCTTTCGAGCTCCGGGGTACGAGCAGTACTTC.

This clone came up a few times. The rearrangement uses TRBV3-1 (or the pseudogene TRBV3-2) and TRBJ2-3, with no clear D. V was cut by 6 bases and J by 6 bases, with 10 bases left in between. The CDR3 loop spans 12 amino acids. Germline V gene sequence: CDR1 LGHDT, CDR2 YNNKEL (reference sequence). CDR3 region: CASRHSGDTQYF. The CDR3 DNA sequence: TGTGCCAGCAGGCATTCAGGCGATACGCAGTATTTT.

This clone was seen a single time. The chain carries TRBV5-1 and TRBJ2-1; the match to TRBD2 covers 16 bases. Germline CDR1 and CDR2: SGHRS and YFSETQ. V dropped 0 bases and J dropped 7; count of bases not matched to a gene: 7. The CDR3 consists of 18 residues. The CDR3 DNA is TGCGCCAGCAGCTTGGCCGGGACTAGCGGGAGGGTCCGGAATGAGCAGTTCTTC. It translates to CASSLAGTSGRVRNEQFF.

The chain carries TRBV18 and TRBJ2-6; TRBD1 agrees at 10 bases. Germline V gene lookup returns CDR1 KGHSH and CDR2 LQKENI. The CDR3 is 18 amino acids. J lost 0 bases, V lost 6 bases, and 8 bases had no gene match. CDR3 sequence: CASSAGTGDTSGANVLTF. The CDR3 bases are TGTGCCAGCTCCGCCGGGACAGGGGATACCTCTGGGGCCAACGTCCTGACTTTC.

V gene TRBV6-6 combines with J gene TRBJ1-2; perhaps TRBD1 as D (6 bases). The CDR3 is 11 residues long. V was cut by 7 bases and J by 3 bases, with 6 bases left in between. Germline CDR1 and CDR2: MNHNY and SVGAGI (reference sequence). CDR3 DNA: TGTGCCAGCAACAGGGACTATGGCTACACCTTC. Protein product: CASNRDYGYTF.

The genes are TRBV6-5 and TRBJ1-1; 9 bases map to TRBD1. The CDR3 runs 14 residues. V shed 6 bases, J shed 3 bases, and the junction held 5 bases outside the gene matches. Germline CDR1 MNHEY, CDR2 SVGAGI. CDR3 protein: CASRGTGQHTEAFF. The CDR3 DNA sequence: TGTGCCAGCAGGGGGACAGGGCAGCACACTGAAGCTTTCTTT.

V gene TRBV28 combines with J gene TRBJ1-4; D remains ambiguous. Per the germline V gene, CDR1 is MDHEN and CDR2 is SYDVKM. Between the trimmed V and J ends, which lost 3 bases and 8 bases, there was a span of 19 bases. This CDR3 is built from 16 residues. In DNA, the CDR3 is TGTGCCAGCAGTTTGGAGGGAGCCGGGAGGACCGAAAAACTGTTTTTT. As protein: CASSLEGAGRTEKLFF.

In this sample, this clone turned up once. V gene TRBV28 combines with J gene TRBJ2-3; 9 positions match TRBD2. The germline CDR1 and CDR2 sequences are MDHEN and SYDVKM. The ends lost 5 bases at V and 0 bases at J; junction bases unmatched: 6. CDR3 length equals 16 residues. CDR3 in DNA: TGTGCCAGCAGTCACTCTAGCGGGGAGAGCACAGATACGCAGTATTTT. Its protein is CASSHSSGESTDTQYF. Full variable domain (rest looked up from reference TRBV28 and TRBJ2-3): DVKVTQSSRYLVKRTGEKVFLECVQDMDHENMFWYRQDPGLGLRLIYFSYDVKMKEKGDIPEGYSVSREKKERFSLILESASTNQTSMYLCASSHSSGESTDTQYFGPGTRLTVL.

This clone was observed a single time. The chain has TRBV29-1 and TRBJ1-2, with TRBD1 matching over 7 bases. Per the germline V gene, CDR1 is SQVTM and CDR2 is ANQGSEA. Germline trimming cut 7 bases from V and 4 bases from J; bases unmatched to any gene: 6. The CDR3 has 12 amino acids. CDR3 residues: CSGEPGGYGYTF. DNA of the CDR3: TGCAGCGGTGAGCCAGGGGGCTATGGCTACACCTTC.

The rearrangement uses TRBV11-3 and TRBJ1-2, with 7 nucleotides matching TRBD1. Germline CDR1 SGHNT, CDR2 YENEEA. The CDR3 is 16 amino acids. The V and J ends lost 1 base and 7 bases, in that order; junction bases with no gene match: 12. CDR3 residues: CASSLGGAGGRSGYTF. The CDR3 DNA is TGTGCCAGCAGCTTAGGAGGGGCAGGGGGAAGGAGTGGCTACACCTTC.

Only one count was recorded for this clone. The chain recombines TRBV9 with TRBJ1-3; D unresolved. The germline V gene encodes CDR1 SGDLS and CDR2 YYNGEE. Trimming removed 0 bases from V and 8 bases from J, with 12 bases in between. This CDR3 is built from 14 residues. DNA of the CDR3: TGTGCCAGCAGCGTAGCGCCCTCCGGAGACACCATATATTTT. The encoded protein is CASSVAPSGDTIYF.

The CDR3 is CAGNRGAGQETQYF. DNA of the CDR3: TGTGCCGGAAACAGGGGCGCGGGCCAAGAGACCCAGTACTTC. The gene calls are TRBV28 and TRBJ2-5, with 7 bases lining up with TRBD1. The CDR3 spans 14 residues. The germline V gene encodes CDR1 MDHEN and CDR2 SYDVKM. V gave up 11 bases and J gave up 1 base; unmatched junction bases: 10.

The CDR3 sequence is CASRPGQYLDEQFF. Written as DNA, the CDR3 is TGTGCCAGCAGGCCCGGACAGTATCTCGATGAGCAGTTCTTC. The V gene is TRBV2, the J gene TRBJ2-1, with D perhaps matching TRBD1 (6 bases). Germline lookup yields CDR1 SNHLY and CDR2 FYNNEI. With 6 bases removed from V and 8 bases from J, the gap between germline ends came to 17 bases. The CDR3 has 14 amino acids. Together with reference TRBV2 and TRBJ2-1, the CDR3 gives the full variable domain: EPEVTQTPSHQVTQMGQEVILRCVPISNHLYFYWYRQILGQKVEFLVSFYNNEISEKSEIFDDQFSVERPDGSNFTLKIRSTKLEDSAMYFCASRPGQYLDEQFFGPGTRLTVL.

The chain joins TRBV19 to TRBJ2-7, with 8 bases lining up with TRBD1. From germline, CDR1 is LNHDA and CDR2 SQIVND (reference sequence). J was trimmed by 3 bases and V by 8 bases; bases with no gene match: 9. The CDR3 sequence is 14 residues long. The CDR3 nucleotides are TGTGCCAGTCGGGGTACAGGGGGACGCTACGAGCAGTACTTC. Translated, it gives CASRGTGGRYEQYF.